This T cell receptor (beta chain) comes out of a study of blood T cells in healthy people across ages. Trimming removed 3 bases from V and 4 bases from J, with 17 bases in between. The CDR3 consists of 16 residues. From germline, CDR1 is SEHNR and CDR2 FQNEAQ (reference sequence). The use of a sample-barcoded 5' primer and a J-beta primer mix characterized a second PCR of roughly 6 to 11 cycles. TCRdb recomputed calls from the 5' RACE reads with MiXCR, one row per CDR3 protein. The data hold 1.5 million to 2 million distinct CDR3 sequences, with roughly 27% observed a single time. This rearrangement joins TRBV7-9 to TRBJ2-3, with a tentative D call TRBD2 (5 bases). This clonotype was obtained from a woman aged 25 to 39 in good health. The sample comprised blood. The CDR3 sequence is CASSLGVSGGSDTQYF. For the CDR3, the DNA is TGTGCCAGCAGCTTGGGTGTGAGCGGAGGTTCAGATACGCAGTATTTT.